This TCR beta chain was obtained from a study of blood T cell repertoires in COVID-19. Study overall: Sources were T cells, B-cell-depleted T cells, or PBMCs; the material itself was cDNA or gDNA.

Original handling: Amplifying reference gene primers gave estimates of nucleated cell counts. The repertoire was sequenced with immunoSEQ multiplex PCR; TCRdb's copy has only in-frame clones and lacks some. V, J and clone size reflect that table, while D and trimming were determined from the DNA. The sample lists 45,000 to 50,000 clones; 86% were seen once. V lost 5 bases to trimming and J lost 6 bases; unmatched junction nucleotides: 9. CDR1 LNHDA and CDR2 SQIVND come from the germline V gene (reference sequence). The CDR3 sequence is 14 residues long. This sequence was found in a human donor in a cohort sampled during active COVID-19. The sequenced material came from peripheral blood. The J gene is TRBJ1-2, the V gene TRBV19; 7 bases are a match to TRBD1. The CDR3 here is CASSPTHRGDGYTF. DNA for the CDR3: TGTGCCAGTAGTCCTACCCACAGGGGCGATGGCTACACCTTC.